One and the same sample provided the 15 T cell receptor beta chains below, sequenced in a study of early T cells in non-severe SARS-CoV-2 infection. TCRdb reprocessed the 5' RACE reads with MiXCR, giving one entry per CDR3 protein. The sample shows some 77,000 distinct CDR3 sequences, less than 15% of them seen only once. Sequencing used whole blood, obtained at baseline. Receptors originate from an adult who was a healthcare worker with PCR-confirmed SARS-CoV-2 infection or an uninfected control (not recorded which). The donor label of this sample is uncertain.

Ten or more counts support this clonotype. CDR3 in amino acids: CSVEDWTRTEAFF. CDR3 nucleotide sequence: TGCAGCGTTGAAGACTGGACAAGGACTGAAGCTTTCTTT. The chain recombines TRBV29-1 with TRBJ1-1; D might be TRBD1 (5 bases). The CDR3 runs to 13 residues. The V gene's germline CDR1 is SQVTM and CDR2 ANQGSEA. The V and J ends lost 0 bases and 5 bases respectively, with 10 bases between them.

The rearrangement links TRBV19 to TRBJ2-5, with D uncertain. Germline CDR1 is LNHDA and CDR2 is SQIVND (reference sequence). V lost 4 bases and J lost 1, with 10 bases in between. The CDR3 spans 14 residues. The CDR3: CASSTLAGQETQYF. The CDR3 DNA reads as TGTGCCAGTAGTACCTTAGCTGGCCAAGAGACCCAGTACTTC. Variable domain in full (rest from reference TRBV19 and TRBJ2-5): DGGITQSPKYLFRKEGQNVTLSCEQNLNHDAMYWYRQDPGQGLRLIYYSQIVNDFQKGDIAEGYSVSREKKESFPLTVTSAQKNPTAFYLCASSTLAGQETQYFGPGTRLLVL.

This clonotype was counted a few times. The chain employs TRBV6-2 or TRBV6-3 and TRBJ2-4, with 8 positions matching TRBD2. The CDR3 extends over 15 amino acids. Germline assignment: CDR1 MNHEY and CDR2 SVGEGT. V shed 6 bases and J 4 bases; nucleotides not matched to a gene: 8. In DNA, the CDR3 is TGTGCCAGCAGATACGGACTAGCAGAAAAAAACATTCAGTACTTC. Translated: CASRYGLAEKNIQYF.

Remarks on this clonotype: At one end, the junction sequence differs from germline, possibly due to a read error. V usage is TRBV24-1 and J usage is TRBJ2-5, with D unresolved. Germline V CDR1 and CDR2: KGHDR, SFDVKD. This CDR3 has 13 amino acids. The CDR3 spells CATSDSYQETQYF. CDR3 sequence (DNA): TGCGCCACCAGTGACTCGTACCAAGAGACCCAGTACTTC.

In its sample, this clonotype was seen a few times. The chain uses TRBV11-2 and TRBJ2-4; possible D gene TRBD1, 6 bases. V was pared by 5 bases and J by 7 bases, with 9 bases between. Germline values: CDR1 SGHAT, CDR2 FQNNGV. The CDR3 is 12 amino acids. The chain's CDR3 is CASSPDSNIQYF. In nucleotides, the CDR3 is TGTGCCAGCAGCCCGGACAGCAACATTCAGTACTTC. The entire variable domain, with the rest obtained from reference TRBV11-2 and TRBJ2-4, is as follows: EAGVAQSPRYKIIEKRQSVAFWCNPISGHATLYWYQQILGQGPKLLIQFQNNGVVDDSQLPKDRFSAERLKGVDSTLKIQPAKLEDSAVYLCASSPDSNIQYFGAGTRLSVL.

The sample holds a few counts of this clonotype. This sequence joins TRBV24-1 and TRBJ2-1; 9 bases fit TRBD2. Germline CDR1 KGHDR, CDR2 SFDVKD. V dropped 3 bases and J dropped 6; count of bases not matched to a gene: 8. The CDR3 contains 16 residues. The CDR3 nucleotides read TGTGCCACCAGTGATCCAACCCTAGCGGGAAGCAATGAGCAGTTCTTC. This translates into CATSDPTLAGSNEQFF.

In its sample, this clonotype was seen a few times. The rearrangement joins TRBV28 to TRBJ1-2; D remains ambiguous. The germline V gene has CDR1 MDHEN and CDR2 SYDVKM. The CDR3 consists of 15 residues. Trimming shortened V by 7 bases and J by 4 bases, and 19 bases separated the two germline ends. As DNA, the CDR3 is TGTGCCAGCATCCTAGCCCCGGGCGGCACCTATGGCTACACCTTC. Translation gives CASILAPGGTYGYTF.

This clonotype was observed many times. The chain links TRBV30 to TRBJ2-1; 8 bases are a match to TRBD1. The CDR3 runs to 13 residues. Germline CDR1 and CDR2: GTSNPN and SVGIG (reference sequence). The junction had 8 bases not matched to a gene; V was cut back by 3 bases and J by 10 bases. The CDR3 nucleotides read TGTGCCTGGAGCCTGACAGGGGCTGGGGAGCAGTTCTTC. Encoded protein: CAWSLTGAGEQFF.

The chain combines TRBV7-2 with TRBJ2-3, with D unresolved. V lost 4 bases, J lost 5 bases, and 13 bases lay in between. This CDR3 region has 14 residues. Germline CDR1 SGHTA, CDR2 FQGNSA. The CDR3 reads CASSSLDEQDTQYF. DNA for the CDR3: TGTGCCAGCAGCTCCCTGGACGAGCAAGATACGCAGTATTTT.

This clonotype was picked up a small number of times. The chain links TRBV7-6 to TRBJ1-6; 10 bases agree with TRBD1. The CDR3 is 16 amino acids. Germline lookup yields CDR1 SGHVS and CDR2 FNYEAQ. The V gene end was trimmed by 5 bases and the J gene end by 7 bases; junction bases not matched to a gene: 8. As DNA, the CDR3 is TGTGCCAGCAGCCCAGGGGACAGGGGCTTCAATTCACCCCTCCACTTT. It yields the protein CASSPGDRGFNSPLHF.

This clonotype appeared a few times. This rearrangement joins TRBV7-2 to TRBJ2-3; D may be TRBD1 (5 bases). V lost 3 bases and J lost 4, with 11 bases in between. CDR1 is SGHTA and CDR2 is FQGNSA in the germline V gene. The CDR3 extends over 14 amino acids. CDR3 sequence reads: CASSLDPRADTQYF. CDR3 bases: TGTGCCAGCAGCTTGGACCCCAGGGCAGATACGCAGTATTTT.

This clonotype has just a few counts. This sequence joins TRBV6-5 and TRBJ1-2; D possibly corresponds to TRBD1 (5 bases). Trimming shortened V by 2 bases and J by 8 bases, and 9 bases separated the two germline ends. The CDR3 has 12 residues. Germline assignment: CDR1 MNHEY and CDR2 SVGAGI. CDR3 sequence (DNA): TGTGCCAGCAGTTACGGTCAGGGCGGCTACACCTTC. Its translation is CASSYGQGGYTF.

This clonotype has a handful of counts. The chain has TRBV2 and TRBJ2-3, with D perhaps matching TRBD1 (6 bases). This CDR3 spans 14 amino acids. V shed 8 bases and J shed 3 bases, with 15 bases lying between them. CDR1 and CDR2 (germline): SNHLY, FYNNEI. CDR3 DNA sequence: TGTGCCAGCGCGTGGGGGCCCGGGACAGATACGCAGTATTTT. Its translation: CASAWGPGTDTQYF.

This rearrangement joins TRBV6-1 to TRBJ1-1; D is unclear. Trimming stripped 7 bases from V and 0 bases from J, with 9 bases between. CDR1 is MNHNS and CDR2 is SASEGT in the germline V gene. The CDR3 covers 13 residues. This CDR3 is CASTRTVNTEAFF. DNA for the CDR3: TGTGCCAGCACAAGGACGGTGAACACTGAAGCTTTCTTT.

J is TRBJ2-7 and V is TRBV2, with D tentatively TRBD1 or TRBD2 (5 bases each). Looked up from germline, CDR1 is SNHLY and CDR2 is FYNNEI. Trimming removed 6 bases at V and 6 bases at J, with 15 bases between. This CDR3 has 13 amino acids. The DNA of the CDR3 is TGTGCCAGCAGCTTCGCCCCGGGGCGCGAGCAGTACTTC. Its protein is CASSFAPGREQYF.